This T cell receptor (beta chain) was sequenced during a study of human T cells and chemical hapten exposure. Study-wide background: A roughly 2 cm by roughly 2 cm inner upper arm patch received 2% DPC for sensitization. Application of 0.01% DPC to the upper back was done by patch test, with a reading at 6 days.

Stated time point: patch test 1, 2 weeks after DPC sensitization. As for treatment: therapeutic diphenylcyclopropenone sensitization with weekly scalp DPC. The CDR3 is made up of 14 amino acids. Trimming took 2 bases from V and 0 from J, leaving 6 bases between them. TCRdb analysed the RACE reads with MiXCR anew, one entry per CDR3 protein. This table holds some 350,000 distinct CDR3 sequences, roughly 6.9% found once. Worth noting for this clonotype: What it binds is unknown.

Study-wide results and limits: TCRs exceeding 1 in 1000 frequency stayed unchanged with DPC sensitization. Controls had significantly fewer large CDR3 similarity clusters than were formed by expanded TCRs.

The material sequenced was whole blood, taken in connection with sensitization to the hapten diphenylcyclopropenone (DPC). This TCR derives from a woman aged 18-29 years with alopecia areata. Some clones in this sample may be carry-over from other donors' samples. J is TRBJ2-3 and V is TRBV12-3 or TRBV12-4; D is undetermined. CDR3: CASSLRVSTDTQYF. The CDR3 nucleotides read TGTGCCAGCAGTTTAAGGGTGAGCACAGATACGCAGTATTTT.